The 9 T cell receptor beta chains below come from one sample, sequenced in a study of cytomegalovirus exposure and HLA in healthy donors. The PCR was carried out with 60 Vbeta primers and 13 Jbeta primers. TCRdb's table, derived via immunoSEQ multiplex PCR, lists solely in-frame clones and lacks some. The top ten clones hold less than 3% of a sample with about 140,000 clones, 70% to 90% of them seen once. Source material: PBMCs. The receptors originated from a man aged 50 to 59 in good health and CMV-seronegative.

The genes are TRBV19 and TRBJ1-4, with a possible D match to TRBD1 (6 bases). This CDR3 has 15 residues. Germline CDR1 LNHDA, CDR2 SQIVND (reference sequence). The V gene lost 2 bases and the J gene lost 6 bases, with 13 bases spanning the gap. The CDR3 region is CASSISLGQYEKLFF. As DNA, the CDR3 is TGTGCCAGTAGTATATCCCTCGGACAGTATGAAAAACTGTTTTTT.

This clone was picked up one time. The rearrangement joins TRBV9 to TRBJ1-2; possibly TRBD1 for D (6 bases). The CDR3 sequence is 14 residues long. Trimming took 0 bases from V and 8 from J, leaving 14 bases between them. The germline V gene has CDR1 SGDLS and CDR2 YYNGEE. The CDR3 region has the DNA TGTGCCAGCAGCGTAGAGCCAGGGGCCCAGGGCTACACCTTC. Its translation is CASSVEPGAQGYTF.

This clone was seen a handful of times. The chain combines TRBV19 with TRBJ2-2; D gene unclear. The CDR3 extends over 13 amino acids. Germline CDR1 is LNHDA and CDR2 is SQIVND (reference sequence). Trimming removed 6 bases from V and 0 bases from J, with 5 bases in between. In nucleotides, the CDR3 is TGTGCCAGTAGCCGTACGAACACCGGGGAGCTGTTTTTT. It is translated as CASSRTNTGELFF. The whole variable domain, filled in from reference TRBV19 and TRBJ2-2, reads DGGITQSPKYLFRKEGQNVTLSCEQNLNHDAMYWYRQDPGQGLRLIYYSQIVNDFQKGDIAEGYSVSREKKESFPLTVTSAQKNPTAFYLCASSRTNTGELFFGEGSRLTVL.

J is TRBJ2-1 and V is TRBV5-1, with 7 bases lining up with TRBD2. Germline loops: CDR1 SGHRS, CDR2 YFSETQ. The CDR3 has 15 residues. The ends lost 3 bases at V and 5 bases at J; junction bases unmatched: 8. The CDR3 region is CASSWGGSADNEQFF. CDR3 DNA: TGCGCCAGCAGCTGGGGGGGGTCTGCGGACAATGAGCAGTTCTTC.

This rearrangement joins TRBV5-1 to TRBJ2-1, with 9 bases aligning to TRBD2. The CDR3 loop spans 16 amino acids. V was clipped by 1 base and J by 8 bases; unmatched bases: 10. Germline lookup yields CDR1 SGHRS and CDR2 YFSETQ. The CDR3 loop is CASSLQAGGVFDEQFF. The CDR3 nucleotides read TGCGCCAGCAGCTTGCAGGCGGGAGGGGTTTTCGATGAGCAGTTCTTC.

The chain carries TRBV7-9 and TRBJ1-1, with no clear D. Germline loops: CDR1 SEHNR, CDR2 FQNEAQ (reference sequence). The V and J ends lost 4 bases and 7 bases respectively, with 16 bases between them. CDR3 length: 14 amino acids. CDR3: CASSYTPGLNEAFF. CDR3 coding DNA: TGTGCCAGCAGCTACACCCCCGGACTAAATGAAGCTTTCTTT.

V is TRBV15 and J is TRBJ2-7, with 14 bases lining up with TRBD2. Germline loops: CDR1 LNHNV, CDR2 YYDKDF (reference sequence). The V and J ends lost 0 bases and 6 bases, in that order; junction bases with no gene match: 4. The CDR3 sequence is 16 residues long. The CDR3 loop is CATSRDQTSGRGEQYF. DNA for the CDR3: TGTGCCACCAGCAGAGATCAGACTAGCGGGAGGGGCGAGCAGTACTTC.

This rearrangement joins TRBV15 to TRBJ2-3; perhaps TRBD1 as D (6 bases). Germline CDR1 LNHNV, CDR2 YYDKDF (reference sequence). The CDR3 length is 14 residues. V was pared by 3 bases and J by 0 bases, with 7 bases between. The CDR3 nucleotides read TGTGCCACCAGCAGCGGACAGAGCACAGATACGCAGTATTTT. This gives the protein CATSSGQSTDTQYF.

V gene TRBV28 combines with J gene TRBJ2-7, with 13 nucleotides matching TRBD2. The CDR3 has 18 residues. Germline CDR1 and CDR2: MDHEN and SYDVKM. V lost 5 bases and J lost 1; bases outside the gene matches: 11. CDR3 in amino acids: CASSPGTSGKVVSYEQYF. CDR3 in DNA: TGTGCCAGCAGTCCCGGGACTAGCGGGAAAGTAGTGTCCTACGAGCAGTACTTC.